This T cell receptor (beta chain) was retrieved from a study of vaccination effects on CD4 cells after COVID-19. Background on the study: Post-vaccine samples followed the second dose by a median of 72 days.

Expansion with viral peptide pools was applied to antigen-specific CD4+ T cells by the ViraFEST assay prior to sequencing. The authors isolated CD4+ T cells after less than eleven days of culture. Participants received two doses of either the BNT162b2 or mRNA-1273 vaccine. Negative nucleocapsid antibody tests before and after vaccination confirmed no previous SARS-CoV-2 infection. Wells of around 2.2 million PBMC each were grown with about 9.3 IU/ml IL-2 and 9 to 10 ug/ml peptides. The V gene's germline CDR1 is MRHNA and CDR2 SNTAGT. The CDR3 runs 15 residues. V was shortened by 3 bases and J by 2 bases, with 14 bases between the two germline ends. Turning to this clone: What it binds is unknown.

TCRdb's copy holds only in-frame clones and misses some; the assay was immunoSEQ multiplex PCR. The table shows about 28,000 clones, with about 67% occurring only once. The rearrangement links TRBV6-4 to TRBJ2-7, with D unresolved. The origin of this receptor is a human donor who received a COVID-19 vaccine. The sequenced sample was CD4+ T cells from PBMCs cultured with HCoV-NL63 spike peptides, obtained after COVID-19 vaccination. The CDR3 sequence: CASSEWPGNTYEQYF. The CDR3 nucleotides are TGTGCCAGCAGTGAATGGCCAGGCAACACCTACGAGCAGTACTTC.